This T cell receptor (beta chain) was captured in a study of lymphopenia after photon versus proton radiotherapy. Findings of the study overall: Relative stability marked proton patients; photon patients lost diversity and naive cells. After the lymphocyte nadir, photon-treated repertoires showed oligoclonal expansion, especially of CD8+ Temra cells.

A note on this clone: Antigen unknown.

The repertoire was sequenced with immunoSEQ multiplex PCR; TCRdb's copy has only in-frame clones and lacks some. The sample lists fewer than 35,000 clones; about 90% were seen once. This CDR3 has 15 amino acids. The V gene's germline CDR1 is SGHRS and CDR2 YFSETQ. Deletions cut 0 bases from V and 0 bases from J, with 9 bases between. The source of this sequence is a woman aged 45-59 years with pancreatic cancer. J is TRBJ1-2 and V is TRBV5-1; a possible D gene is TRBD1 (5 bases). The input for sequencing was peripheral blood, taken from a patient treated with photon-based radiotherapy. The CDR3 loop reads CASSLETDTNYGYTF. In DNA form, the CDR3 reads TGCGCCAGCAGCTTGGAAACGGACACTAACTATGGCTACACCTTC. Full variable domain (outside the CDR3, taken from reference TRBV5-1 and TRBJ1-2): KAGVTQTPRYLIKTRGQQVTLSCSPISGHRSVSWYQQTPGQGLQFLFEYFSETQRNKGNFPGRFSGRQFSNSRSEMNVSTLELGDSALYLCASSLETDTNYGYTFGSGTRLTVV.